This section outlines one TCR beta chain sequence together with its context. No cognate antigen has been identified for it. No per-base quality is available; no much larger clone lies one base away. The data were obtained in a study of shared clonotypes between healthy human individuals (dated by TCRdb to about 2020). For context, the study as a whole: Two women and a few men aged 18 to 49 years were included in the cohort. Each donor's leukapheresis produced roughly between roughly 0.85 and 10 billion PBMCs. To estimate repertoire size and how much clonotypes are shared between individuals, the study performed deep sequencing of blood TCR repertoires from 4 to 6 healthy adults. To increase sequencing depth and limit assay-specific biases, different laboratories used diverse techniques to prepare libraries and sequence TCR repertoires. Per donor, three plates each were used for CD4 naive and CD4 memory, two for CD8 naive, and one for CD8 memory. Summary of the overall study and its limitations: Sampling was restricted to blood, and TCR repertoires in tissue are likely to differ from TCR repertoires in blood. Pairwise subsampling indicated that sequencing depth was expected to affect the degree of clonotype sharing among donors. When a few donors were compared, the shared fraction of clonotypes was about 5% for naive CD4, approximately 3.5% for naive CD8, 2.3% for memory CD4, and about 0.36% for memory CD8. Higher generation probabilities were observed for clonotypes shared by all four sorted-subset donors than for non-shared clonotypes. Larger estimated clonotype richness was generally found for naive subsets than for memory subsets. The small number of donors limited the genetic and exposure-history diversity represented. Even with the large sequencing depth, rarefaction of the sorted-subset datasets indicated that sequencing was incomplete.

Using the deep immunoSEQ assay, TCR CDR3 regions were amplified from genomic DNA by multiplex PCR. Genomic DNA extracted from each cell subset was distributed evenly over all wells of several immunoSEQ 96-well plates, and each plate served as one replicate. For sorted subsets, around 200 ng genomic DNA, equal to about 30,000 T cell genomes, was loaded into each replicate PCR. Purified libraries were quantified with a Qubit 3.0 fluorometer, sized on a Bioanalyzer 2100, and re-quantified with the KAPA Library Quantification kit. Each immunoSEQ 96-well plate was sequenced on its own single-read 150-cycle Illumina NextSeq 550 flow cell. The authors processed their data as follows. Because the immunoSEQ output included only junctional sequences and no quality scores, the filtering could not be the same as the filtering used for full-length reads. Sequences were annotated with PyIR, a Python wrapper for IgBLAST v1.9, and V/J genes and CDR3 were assigned using IMGT germline references. Any read was removed if the V/J assignment was weak (E-value above 1e-6), the CDR3 was missing, or the read contained stop codons, out-of-frame junctions, or ambiguous translated residues. V3J clonotypes were defined as sequences sharing the same inferred V gene, J gene, and CDR3 amino acid sequence. To compute the percentage overlap between repertoires, the number of shared unique clonotypes was divided by the size of the smaller repertoire. Richness of each repertoire was evaluated using RTK rarefaction, the Chao1 estimator, and Recon v2.1 estimates of unobserved clonotypes. Generation probabilities were computed with OLGA for all TCRbeta clonotypes obtained by the gDNA method from a handful of donors. TCRdb holds this immuneACCESS table with in-frame rearrangements only. Some clones are missing; in checked studies, unresolved V genes explain under half, and the rest has no known cause. The V and J calls and clone size come from that table; D and trimming were worked out from the DNA. A total of 2 million to 3 million clones appear in this sample, 93% of them only once. Together, the top ten hold 0.36% of the sample.

The donors were healthy, HIV-negative adults with no recently reported acute infections or vaccinations. Only Caucasian adults living in Nashville, Tennessee, USA were represented among the donors. CD4+ T cells were enriched by magnetic negative selection, after which naive cells were positively selected on CD45RA and the negative fraction was taken as the memory subset. Blood was collected by leukapheresis, and PBMCs were isolated by Ficoll-Histopaque density gradient centrifugation and then cryopreserved in liquid nitrogen vapor phase. Purity and quantity of every magnetically sorted T cell population were checked by analytical flow cytometry. Each sorted fraction had its genomic DNA isolated and then quantified by UV absorbance on a Nanodrop 2000c. The germline V gene sets CDR1 to SGHTA and CDR2 to FQGNSA. V is pared back by 2 bases and J by 2 bases, with 15 bases lying between the germline termini. The CDR3 runs 16 residues from the cysteine to the phenylalanine. The sequence is cut down to CDR3 DNA, 48 bases in frame from base 1.

Sequenced material: naive CD4+ T cells from PBMCs. What the cell subset or site label conveys for this sample: CD45RA+ positively selected. The TCR sequence derives from a man aged 18 to 29 in good health. Some clones in this sample may be carry-over from other donors' samples. The sequence links TRBV7-2 to TRBJ1-1, with TRBD1 tentatively as D gene (6 bases match). This receptor carries the CDR3 CASSLRHRASNTEAFF. The base sequence is TGTGCCAGCAGCTTACGACACAGGGCCTCAAACACTGAAGCTTTCTTT.